This T cell receptor (beta chain) was observed in a study of blood T cell repertoires in COVID-19 (dated by TCRdb to 2020 to 2022). Context from the whole study: The collaborator samples originated in the United States, Italy and Spain and spanned the acute and convalescent phases of COVID-19. The dataset comprised deeply sampled blood TCRbeta repertoires from subjects exposed to, actively infected with, or recovered from COVID-19. The samples were drawn from the first 160 participants of the ongoing ImmuneRACE study and from 1,254 subjects provided by 6 global collaborators. The material from the prospective study consisted of cDNA or gDNA derived from T cells, B-cell-depleted T cells, or PBMCs. Where HLA class I and class II types were available, the types were taken from metadata supplied by the sample provider, not from assay-based typing. Nearly every sample came with metadata listing a de-identified subject ID, COVID-19 status, age in years and sex. The repertoires were made available in a free public database intended to serve as a resource for research on the immune response to SARS-CoV-2. Summary of the overall study and its limitations: Clinical and demographic metadata were provided uncurated, with the amount varying by source and participant.

As to this clone: There is no known antigen for this receptor. No much larger clonotype is one base removed from it; base qualities were not supplied.

TCRbeta CDR3 regions were amplified from genomic DNA by means of the immunoSEQ Assay, a bias-controlled multiplex PCR. Concerning the study's data processing: Within the assay, amplification of reference gene primers was used to estimate how many nucleated cells each sample contained. To quantify the absolute abundance of each unique TCRbeta CDR3 rearrangement, sequence reads were collapsed and filtered. For each sample, productive Simpson clonality was calculated as the square root of Simpson's diversity index over productive rearrangements. TCRdb's version of the immuneACCESS table is confined to in-frame rearrangements and falls short of the full clone set. An unresolved V gene accounts for under half of the shortfall where checked; the remainder is of unknown origin. V and J calls plus clone size are reproduced from that table; the DNA served to infer D and trimming. This sample lists over 110,000 clones; around 79% were detected once. The ten most abundant clones make up roughly 3.5% of the sample.

Germline trimming amounts to 5 bases on V and 5 bases on J, with 6 as the count of junction bases outside the gene matches. The germline V gene (reference sequence) provides CDR1 PRHDT and CDR2 FYEKMQ. The cysteine opens and the phenylalanine closes a CDR3 of 14 amino acids. Only the CDR3 part of the read is kept: 42 bases, read in frame from the first base. Each collaborating institution followed its own protocols to collect whole blood in K2EDTA tubes. Collaborator samples were shipped for TCRbeta analysis as frozen whole blood, isolated PBMCs, or DNA extracted from either sample type. The TCR originated in a man in his fifties or sixties with acute or convalescent COVID-19. The chain joins TRBV13 to TRBJ2-5; TRBD1 matches 9 bases in the middle. The material sequenced was peripheral blood. The CDR3 here reads CASSVGQGFETQYF. The nucleotide sequence is given as TGTGCCAGCAGCGTGGGACAGGGTTTCGAGACCCAGTACTTC.